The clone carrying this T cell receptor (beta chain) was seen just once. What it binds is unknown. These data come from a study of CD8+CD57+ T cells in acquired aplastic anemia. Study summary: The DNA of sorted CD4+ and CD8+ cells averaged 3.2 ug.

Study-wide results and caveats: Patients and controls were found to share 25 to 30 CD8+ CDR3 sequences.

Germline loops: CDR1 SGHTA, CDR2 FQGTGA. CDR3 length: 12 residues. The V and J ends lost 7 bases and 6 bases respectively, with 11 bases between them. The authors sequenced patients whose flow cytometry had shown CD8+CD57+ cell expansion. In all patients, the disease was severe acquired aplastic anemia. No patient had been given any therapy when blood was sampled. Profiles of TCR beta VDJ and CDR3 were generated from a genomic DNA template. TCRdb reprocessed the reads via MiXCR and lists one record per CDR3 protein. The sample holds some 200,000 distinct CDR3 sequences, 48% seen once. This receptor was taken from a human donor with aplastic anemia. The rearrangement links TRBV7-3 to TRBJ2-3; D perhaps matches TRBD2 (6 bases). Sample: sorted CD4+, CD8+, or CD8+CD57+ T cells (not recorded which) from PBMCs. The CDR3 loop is CASNNGGDTQYF. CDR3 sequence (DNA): TGTGCCAGCAACAACGGAGGGGATACGCAGTATTTT.